At least ten counts were recorded for the clone carrying this T cell receptor (beta chain). The antigen is not known. The data are from a study of identical twins. Study conclusions and caveats: Among beta out-of-frame sequences, excess sharing between twins appeared weaker. Within monozygotic twins, out-of-frame TCR alpha sharing was underestimated by the models.

Each cDNA held unique molecular identifiers, and template switching gave it a universal primer site. Using its own MiXCR run on the 5' RACE reads, TCRdb lists one record per CDR3 protein. The sample includes 450,000 to 650,000 distinct CDR3 sequences, approximately 9.6% of them seen just once. The ends were cut back, 9 bases at V and 7 bases at J, with 7 bases in the middle. The CDR3 extends over 10 amino acids. Germline V gene data show CDR1 as ENHRY and CDR2 as SYGVKD. A further study also used this sample, focusing on yellow fever vaccine responses in identical twins.

The receptor comes from a woman aged 18-29 years in good health. Sequencing was done on a sample of PBMCs. The chain employs TRBV10-3 and TRBJ2-1; D is undetermined. The CDR3 spells CAMGINEQFF. CDR3 sequence (DNA): TGTGCCATGGGAATTAATGAGCAGTTCTTC.